These T cell receptor beta chains were read from a single sample in a study of glioma-infiltrating T cells after dendritic cell vaccination. Method: immunoSEQ multiplex PCR; TCRdb's copy keeps in-frame clones and lacks some. Among 60,000 to 70,000 clones listed, around 83% were seen once. Here the sequenced sample was blood, taken before dendritic cell vaccination. These receptors were collected from a human donor with glioblastoma. CDR3s leave out the opening cysteine and the closing phenylalanine or tryptophan. Each record gives: J gene, V gene, CDR3 protein.

TRBJ1-6 | TRBV5-1 | ASSLTGGDNSPLH
TRBJ2-2 | TRBV7-8 | ASSPGTKNTGELF
TRBJ2-5 | TRBV7-9 | ASSLGSLAGAQETQY
TRBJ1-6 | TRBV19 | ASSSSGPNSPLH
TRBJ2-6 | TRBV19 | ASSRAPGANVLT
TRBJ1-3 | TRBV28 | ASSAPGRGSGNTIY
TRBJ2-3 | TRBV5-4 | ASSSPERGGRSTDTQY
TRBJ2-7 | TRBV6-5 | ASSYSGTRLYEQY
TRBJ2-2 | TRBV4-1 | ASSQIPRVIHGELF
TRBJ2-5 | TRBV5-1 | ASKKGRVPQETQY
TRBJ1-1 | TRBV14 | ASSLVQQGGAF
TRBJ1-2 | TRBV5-6 | ASSLNAALWTGSHHT
TRBJ2-2 | TRBV4-2 | ASSQLGQGKNTGELF
TRBJ1-6 | TRBV6-5 | ASSDRPNSPLH
TRBJ1-2 | TRBV5-8 | ASSWGRGGYT
TRBJ2-1 | TRBV2 | ASSPRLAGAYNEQF
TRBJ1-5 | TRBV29-1 | SVRTVSGQPQH
TRBJ2-7 | TRBV2 | ASSVNGGSEQY
TRBJ1-1 | TRBV4-2 | ASSQDPQTRGAF
TRBJ2-7 | TRBV6-5 | ASSYFGQGGTYEQY
TRBJ1-1 | TRBV6-1 | ASRTGTGANTEAF
TRBJ2-2 | TRBV15 | ATSRETGGLTNTGELF
TRBJ1-1 | TRBV5-1 | ASSWQTGANTEAF
TRBJ2-7 | TRBV5-1 | ASSPRGDANYEQY
TRBJ2-2 | TRBV15 | ATSRDRVGNTGELF
TRBJ1-2 | TRBV4-2 | ASSQDPRQAVPYWGYT
TRBJ2-5 | TRBV11-2 | ASSPSGIYGKETQY
TRBJ1-3 | TRBV2 | ASRAGGNTIY
TRBJ1-2 | TRBV18 | ASSQQGTNYGYT
TRBJ2-5 | TRBV30 | AWSPLEETQY
TRBJ1-3 | TRBV7-9 | ASSPSQGSNTIY
TRBJ1-1 | TRBV7-9 | ASSLGSLRGRNTEAF
NA | TRBV7-9 | ASSAFSYEQY
TRBJ1-2 | TRBV5-1 | ASSLDRVGGYT
TRBJ2-7 | TRBV11-2 | ASSQGRLARSSWQY
TRBJ2-1 | TRBV6-1 | ASRLYRDSYNEQF
TRBJ1-6 | TRBV7-2 | ASSLQSQGTSNSPLH
TRBJ1-6 | TRBV18 | ASSPPSRGFSNSPLH
TRBJ2-3 | TRBV5-6 | ASSPLTGQGTDTQY
TRBJ2-7 | TRBV28 | ASSYPAGGSEQY
TRBJ1-1 | TRBV10-3 | AISDSGGETEAF
TRBJ1-5 | TRBV7-2 | ASSLHSNQPQH
TRBJ2-2 | TRBV6-5 | ASKAGAHTGELF
TRBJ2-2 | TRBV7-9 | ASSLGPWGQNTGELF
TRBJ2-3 | TRBV7-2 | ASSLTSGGLDTQY
TRBJ2-7 | TRBV29-1 | SVNSGGGREQY
TRBJ1-5 | TRBV5-1 | ASSLWGGVDNQPQH
TRBJ2-1 | TRBV11-2 | ASSSLGAGGGEQF
TRBJ2-1 | TRBV4-2 | ASSQEVGGRYNEQF
NA | TRBV7-9 | ASSLAGQVYGQAYEQY
TRBJ1-5 | TRBV15 | ATSRVGGNQPQH
TRBJ2-5 | TRBV5-4 | ASSLGGGYQETQY
TRBJ1-5 | TRBV21-1 | ASSKPRDRAGRPQH
TRBJ2-7 | TRBV19 | ASSRTGTDGYEQY
TRBJ2-2 | TRBV29-1 | SDFQGAGTGELF
TRBJ1-2 | TRBV27 | ASNPWGQGDNYGYT
TRBJ2-7 | TRBV25-1 | ASSWGLAGLGEQY
TRBJ1-6 | TRBV10-2 | ASSEIGQGSSPLH
TRBJ2-3 | TRBV10-2 | ASRALAEVTDTQY